The 25 T cell receptor beta chains reported below all come from one sample, sequenced in a study of metastatic and nonmetastatic thyroid tumors. The entire patient cohort was treatment-naive prior to thyroid surgery. MiXCR re-clonotyped the PCR reads for TCRdb. This table has some 32,000 clones, around a fifth appearing once. Sequenced input: blood. These receptors all stem from a female donor with papillary thyroid cancer or a benign thyroid nodule (not recorded which). Some clones in this sample may be carry-over from other donors' samples.

This clone was observed many times. The chain recombines TRBV28 with TRBJ1-2; D gene ambiguous. V dropped 4 bases and J dropped 7 bases, with 7 bases sitting between them. CDR3 length equals 11 residues. Germline CDR1 reads MDHEN; CDR2 reads SYDVKM. CDR3 sequence reads: CASSWMGGYTF. CDR3 DNA sequence: TGTGCCAGCAGTTGGATGGGTGGCTACACCTTC.

The gene calls are TRBV5-1 and TRBJ2-3; 8 bases agree with TRBD2. V trimming: 1 base; J trimming: 6 bases; junction bases outside the gene matches: 10. Germline CDR1 reads SGHRS; CDR2 reads YFSETQ. The CDR3 loop spans 16 amino acids. This chain's CDR3 is CASSLLGSGSFDTQYF. The CDR3 DNA follows: TGCGCCAGCAGCTTGCTAGGCAGCGGGAGTTTCGATACGCAGTATTTT.

This chain uses TRBV5-1 with TRBJ2-1; 9 nucleotides line up with TRBD1. Germline V lookup: CDR1 SGHRS, CDR2 YFSETQ. The CDR3 totals 16 residues. The junction had 7 bases not matched to a gene; V was cut back by 0 bases and J by 6 bases. The DNA for the CDR3 is TGCGCCAGCAGCTTGGAACAGGGGGCGCGGTCCAATGAGCAGTTCTTC. It is translated as CASSLEQGARSNEQFF.

This clone is categorized as medium-sized. V is TRBV6-1 and J is TRBJ2-5, with a tentative D call TRBD1 (8 bases). With 6 bases removed from V and 2 bases from J, the gap between germline ends came to 13 bases. Germline CDR1 MNHNS, CDR2 SASEGT. This CDR3 is 14 amino acids long. DNA for the CDR3: TGTGCCAGCAGATCACAGGGGGGGCAAGAGACCCAGTACTTC. Its protein product is CASRSQGGQETQYF.

In the case of this clone: This CDR3 is missing its conserved last phenylalanine or tryptophan, likely due to a read error. This chain uses TRBV9 with TRBJ2-3; D might be TRBD2 (6 bases). V lost 0 bases and J 6 bases, leaving 14 bases between the germline ends. CDR1 is SGDLS, CDR2 YYNGEE, per germline. The CDR3 totals 15 residues. The chain's CDR3 is CASSVGLPGRDTQYS. In nucleotides, the CDR3 is TGTGCCAGCAGCGTAGGGCTCCCTGGGAGGGATACGCAGTATAGT.

The CDR3 loop is CASSLLAGGLEQYF. The CDR3 bases are TGTGCCAGCAGCTTACTAGCGGGGGGGCTCGAGCAGTACTTC. This chain uses TRBV7-2 with TRBJ2-7, with TRBD2 matching 12 bases. The ends lost 2 bases at V and 6 bases at J; junction bases unmatched: 2. Germline V gene lookup returns CDR1 SGHTA and CDR2 FQGNSA. The CDR3 sequence is 14 residues long.

The table lists this clone with many counts. The chain employs TRBV3-1 and TRBJ2-3, with D hard to call. The CDR3 has 14 residues. Germline V gene data show CDR1 as LGHDT and CDR2 as YNNKEL (reference sequence). The V and J ends lost 1 base and 5 bases respectively, with 10 bases between them. The CDR3: CASSQATFQDTQYF. DNA of the CDR3: TGTGCCAGCAGCCAAGCTACCTTTCAAGATACGCAGTATTTT.

There are many counts of this clone. This chain uses TRBV27 with TRBJ1-4; D not certain. Germline CDR1 is MNHEY and CDR2 is SMNVEV (reference sequence). CDR3 length: 13 amino acids. Between the trimmed V and J ends, which lost 3 bases and 7 bases, there was a span of 9 bases. The DNA of the CDR3 is TGTGCCAGCAGTTTTGGGTGGAGTGAAAAACTGTTTTTT. Translated, it gives CASSFGWSEKLFF.

This clone appeared many times. The chain recombines TRBV5-1 with TRBJ2-1; 7 bases fit TRBD1. In germline, CDR1 is SGHRS, CDR2 YFSETQ. V shed 1 base, J shed 3 bases, and the junction held 4 bases outside the gene matches. The CDR3 totals 15 residues. CDR3: CASSLIQGRYNEQFF. CDR3 DNA sequence: TGCGCCAGCAGCTTGATACAGGGGCGCTACAATGAGCAGTTCTTC.

In its sample, this clone is medium-sized (0.01 to 0.1%). The chain employs TRBV4-1 and TRBJ1-2, with D tentatively TRBD1 (5 bases). The CDR3 totals 15 residues. Trimming stripped 1 base from V and 7 bases from J, with 16 bases between. In germline, CDR1 is MGHRA, CDR2 YSYEKL. In nucleotides, the CDR3 is TGCGCCAGCAGCCAAGGGGGCGGGGGGGTAGGTGGCTACACCTTC. Translated, it gives CASSQGGGGVGGYTF.

Notes on this clone: Given a much more abundant clone one base away, this may be a read error. The V gene is TRBV9, the J gene TRBJ2-7; no reliable D call. CDR1 is SGDLS, CDR2 YYNGEE, per germline. CDR3 size: 12 residues. The CDR3 nucleotides read TGTGTCAGCAGCGTAGATGGGCAGCGGCAGTACTTC. Encoded protein: CVSSVDGQRQYF.

The CDR3 DNA sequence: TGCGCCAGCAGCCAAATGGGACAGCTAACCGGGGAGCTGTTTTTT. It is translated as CASSQMGQLTGELFF. This rearrangement joins TRBV4-1 to TRBJ2-2; 7 positions agree with TRBD1. The CDR3 is 15 residues long. With 2 bases clipped from V and 5 bases from J, the junction kept 5 bases outside the gene matches. The germline CDR1 and CDR2 sequences are MGHRA and YSYEKL.

This chain joins TRBV12-3 or TRBV12-4 and TRBJ1-1, with D perhaps TRBD1 (6 bases). This CDR3 region has 17 residues. V shed 6 bases and J shed 4 bases, with 24 bases lying between them. The CDR3 coding sequence is TGTGCCAGCAGATACGCTGGGGGGGGCGAATCCCTCACTGAAGCTTTCTTT. Amino acid sequence: CASRYAGGGESLTEAFF.

V and J are TRBV28 and TRBJ2-7; D gene unclear. Germline V gives CDR1 MDHEN, CDR2 SYDVKM. The CDR3 totals 16 residues. The V end was cut by 1 base, the J end by 2 bases, with 15 bases between. CDR3 coding DNA: TGTGCCAGCAGTTTATCGACCATGACAAGTACCTACGAGCAGTACTTC. This encodes CASSLSTMTSTYEQYF.

This clone showed up many times. The chain couples TRBV28 to TRBJ2-7, with 8 bases lining up with TRBD1. The ends lost 6 bases at V and 6 bases at J; junction bases unmatched: 13. From germline, CDR1 is MDHEN and CDR2 SYDVKM. This CDR3 has 15 amino acids. The CDR3 region has the DNA TGTGCCAGCAGCGATACGGACAGGGTTAAGGGCGAGCAGTACTTC. This codes for CASSDTDRVKGEQYF.

Details on this clone: The junction differs from germline at one of its ends, possibly a read error. The CDR3 nucleotides are TGCAGTGCTATCCCGGGGGGCGTATTCTATGGCAACAGCTTC. This encodes CSAIPGGVFYGNSF. J is TRBJ1-2 and V is TRBV20-1; perhaps TRBD1 as D (6 bases). The V gene's germline CDR1 is DFQATT and CDR2 SNEGSKA (reference sequence). The CDR3 has 14 residues.

This clone has only a few counts. This chain uses TRBV12-3 or TRBV12-4 with TRBJ2-2, with 9 bases matching TRBD2. J gave up 7 bases and V 5 bases, and 11 bases lay outside the gene matches. The CDR3 is made up of 16 amino acids. The CDR3 DNA reads TGTGCCAGCAGTCCCCCGGCGGGGGGGGGTAGCGGGGAGCTGTTTTTT. Protein sequence: CASSPPAGGGSGELFF.

This clone was counted a few times. The chain has TRBV12-3 or TRBV12-4 and TRBJ2-2, with TRBD2 identical over 9 bases. The CDR3 length is 13 residues. V shed 5 bases, J shed 9 bases, and the junction held 4 bases outside the gene matches. Here the CDR3 reads CASSEAGGRELFF. The CDR3 bases are TGTGCCAGCAGTGAAGCGGGGGGCCGGGAGCTGTTTTTT.

The chain uses TRBV20-1 and TRBJ2-3; 8 bases agree with TRBD2. The germline V gene encodes CDR1 DFQATT and CDR2 SNEGSKA (reference sequence). V trimming: 4 bases; J trimming: 4 bases; junction bases outside the gene matches: 7. CDR3 length: 14 amino acids. CDR3 in amino acids: CSAKGSGDADTQYF. The DNA for the CDR3 is TGCAGTGCTAAGGGTAGCGGGGACGCAGATACGCAGTATTTT.

This clone was observed at least ten times. CDR3 bases: TGTGCCAGCAGTGACTTAAGTCAATATAATTCACCCCTCCACTTT. Encoded protein: CASSDLSQYNSPLHF. V gene TRBV2 combines with J gene TRBJ1-6; D not certain. V lost 3 bases to trimming and J lost 4 bases, with 10 bases between them. CDR3 length: 15 amino acids. Germline CDR1 is SNHLY and CDR2 is FYNNEI. The complete variable domain, with remaining parts taken from reference TRBV2 and TRBJ1-6, reads EPEVTQTPSHQVTQMGQEVILRCVPISNHLYFYWYRQILGQKVEFLVSFYNNEISEKSEIFDDQFSVERPDGSNFTLKIRSTKLEDSAMYFCASSDLSQYNSPLHFGNGTRLTVT.

This clone has just a few counts. This chain links TRBV20-1 with TRBJ1-4, with a tentative D call TRBD1 (5 bases). The germline V gene has CDR1 DFQATT and CDR2 SNEGSKA (reference sequence). V was trimmed by 0 bases and J by 6 bases, leaving 11 bases between them. The CDR3 is 14 amino acids. The CDR3 nucleotides are TGCAGTGCTAGAGACTGGCAGGGTGATGAAAAACTGTTTTTT. It specifies CSARDWQGDEKLFF.

This clone was detected many times. This chain links TRBV20-1 with TRBJ1-2; maybe TRBD1 (6 bases). CDR1 is DFQATT, CDR2 SNEGSKA, per germline (reference sequence). The CDR3 is 12 residues long. V was shortened by 0 bases and J by 13 bases, with 15 bases between the two germline ends. The CDR3 DNA sequence: TGCAGTGCTAGAGATGACGGGGGGCCAGGCACCTTC. This sequence encodes CSARDDGGPGTF.

The CDR3 DNA follows: TGTGCCAGCAGTTTCTGGGGAACTGGAAACACCATATATTTT. It encodes CASSFWGTGNTIYF. The chain combines TRBV12-3 or TRBV12-4 with TRBJ1-3, with unresolved D. The CDR3 totals 14 residues. The V end was cut by 3 bases, the J end by 2 bases, with 8 bases between.

CDR3 nucleotide sequence: TGTGCCTGGAGTCAAGGGACAGTCAACACTGAAGCTTTCTTT. Its protein product is CAWSQGTVNTEAFF. This chain uses TRBV30 with TRBJ1-1; 7 nucleotides agree with TRBD1. J lost 2 bases, V lost 2 bases, and 5 bases had no gene match. The CDR3 loop spans 14 amino acids. The germline V gene encodes CDR1 GTSNPN and CDR2 SVGIG (reference sequence).

By share, this clone counts as medium-sized. CDR3 DNA: TGTGCCAGCAGCCAGGACTTGAATCAGGGCTACACCTTC. Translation gives CASSQDLNQGYTF. The V gene is TRBV3-1, the J gene TRBJ1-2; D remains unclear. Trimming took off 3 bases at V and 8 bases at J, with 13 bases between the two ends. The CDR3 is 13 amino acids. Germline loops: CDR1 LGHDT, CDR2 YNNKEL (reference sequence). The full variable domain, completed using reference TRBV3-1 and TRBJ1-2, is DTAVSQTPKYLVTQMGNDKSIKCEQNLGHDTMYWYKQDSKKFLKIMFSYNNKELIINETVPNRFSPKSPDKAHLNLHINSLELGDSAVYFCASSQDLNQGYTFGSGTRLTVV.